Shown below are 17 T cell receptor beta chains from a single sample sequenced in a study of chemoradiotherapy in HPV16-positive cancers. The repertoire was sequenced with immunoSEQ multiplex PCR; TCRdb's copy has only in-frame clones and lacks some. This table has 20,000 to 25,000 clones, approximately 90% appearing once. Sequencing was performed on blood, taken from a patient who underwent chemoradiotherapy. These receptor sequences come from a human donor with HPV-associated anogenital cancer.

The V gene is TRBV18, the J gene TRBJ2-5, with D perhaps matching TRBD1 (5 bases). There are 18 residues in the CDR3. Trimming took off 0 bases at V and 5 bases at J, with 22 bases between the two ends. In germline, CDR1 is KGHSH, CDR2 LQKENI. DNA of the CDR3: TGTGCCAGCTCACCACCGGGCAGGGCCAACCCGTTTATGGAGACCCAGTACTTC. Amino acids: CASSPPGRANPFMETQYF.

V and J are TRBV2 and TRBJ1-2; 10 bases are shared with TRBD1. V shed 6 bases and J 8 bases; nucleotides not matched to a gene: 6. Looked up from germline, CDR1 is SNHLY and CDR2 is FYNNEI. The CDR3 sequence is 13 residues long. CDR3: CASRGDRGDGYTF. CDR3 nucleotides: TGTGCCAGCAGGGGGGACAGGGGAGACGGCTACACCTTC.

J is TRBJ1-2 and V is TRBV4-1; perhaps TRBD1 as D (6 bases). V shed 2 bases and J shed 0 bases, with 13 bases lying between them. The CDR3 consists of 16 residues. From germline, CDR1 is MGHRA and CDR2 YSYEKL. DNA for the CDR3: TGCGCCAGCAGCCAACCCCGACAGGCCTCTAACTATGGCTACACCTTC. It yields the protein CASSQPRQASNYGYTF.

This chain connects TRBV28 to TRBJ2-7, with D tentatively TRBD2 (5 bases). Germline values: CDR1 MDHEN, CDR2 SYDVKM. V lost 2 bases and J lost 3, with 11 bases in between. The length of the CDR3 is 14 residues. In DNA form, the CDR3 reads TGTGCCAGCAGTTTAGAGGGATCCCTCTACGAGCAGTACTTC. Its protein is CASSLEGSLYEQYF.

The gene calls are TRBV30 and TRBJ2-2; 9 bases are shared with TRBD2. Germline V CDR1 and CDR2: GTSNPN, SVGIG (reference sequence). Trimming cost V 3 bases and J 4 bases; bases outside gene matches: 9. The CDR3 totals 16 residues. Here the CDR3 reads CAWRLAGASFTGELFF. CDR3 bases: TGTGCCTGGAGATTAGCGGGGGCCTCGTTCACCGGGGAGCTGTTTTTT.

The table lists this clone with a few counts. This chain joins TRBV11-3 and TRBJ2-1; D assignment may be TRBD1 or TRBD2 (5 bases each). The CDR3 length is 13 residues. V lost 5 bases to trimming and J lost 6 bases, with 11 bases between them. CDR1 is SGHNT, CDR2 YENEEA, per germline. The CDR3 DNA reads as TGTGCCAGCAGCCTGGGACCGTCCAATGAGCAGTTCTTC. As protein: CASSLGPSNEQFF.

The V and J genes are TRBV5-6 and TRBJ2-1; 9 bases agree with TRBD2. There are 13 residues in the CDR3. Germline-derived CDR1 and CDR2 are SGHDT and YYEEEE. With 4 bases clipped from V and 8 bases from J, the junction kept 4 bases outside the gene matches. CDR3 coding DNA: TGTGCCAGCAGCGCGGGGGGGCCATATGAGCAGTTCTTC. It yields the protein CASSAGGPYEQFF.

The gene calls are TRBV7-8 and TRBJ2-1; the D gene is possibly TRBD2 (6 bases). V was cut by 2 bases and J by 8 bases, with 13 bases left in between. The CDR3 is made up of 14 amino acids. Germline CDR1 reads SGHVS; CDR2 reads FQNEAQ. As DNA, the CDR3 is TGTGCCAGCAGCTTAAATCTCTGGGGGGATGAGCAGTTCTTC. Translation gives CASSLNLWGDEQFF.

This chain joins TRBV10-3 and TRBJ1-1; 9 bases align to TRBD1. CDR3 length equals 14 residues. Germline V gives CDR1 ENHRY, CDR2 SYGVKD. V was clipped by 3 bases and J by 9 bases; unmatched bases: 8. The CDR3, as DNA: TGTGCCATCAGTGAAACAGGGACAGGGACTCAAGCTTTCTTT. Its translation: CAISETGTGTQAFF.

The chain has TRBV7-2 and TRBJ2-1, with a weak D call TRBD1 (6 bases). Germline-derived CDR1 and CDR2 are SGHTA and FQGNSA. Trimming cost V 5 bases and J 2 bases, with 22 bases left between them. The CDR3 is 18 residues long. The CDR3 sequence: CASSQRKTGKTTYNEQFF. In DNA form, the CDR3 reads TGTGCCAGCAGCCAACGAAAGACAGGCAAAACTACCTACAATGAGCAGTTCTTC.

This chain connects TRBV5-6 to TRBJ1-1; D may be TRBD1 (5 bases). Germline CDR1 is SGHDT and CDR2 is YYEEEE. V shed 2 bases and J shed 1 base, with 12 bases lying between them. The CDR3 has 15 amino acids. The CDR3 sequence is CASSLRTGPNTEAFF. The CDR3 bases are TGTGCCAGCAGCTTAAGGACGGGACCGAACACTGAAGCTTTCTTT.

The genes are TRBV5-4 and TRBJ2-7; D assignment may be TRBD1 or TRBD2 (5 bases each). Looked up from germline, CDR1 is SGHNT and CDR2 is YYREEE (reference sequence). The CDR3 has 14 residues. Trimming stripped 0 bases from V and 3 bases from J, with 10 bases between. In DNA form, the CDR3 reads TGTGCCAGCAGCTTGGACGGGGACGGCTACGAGCAGTACTTC. Translating it yields CASSLDGDGYEQYF.

In its sample, this clone was seen once. The chain recombines TRBV7-9 with TRBJ1-2; D is uncertain. The CDR3 runs to 14 residues. V gave up 3 bases and J gave up 7 bases, with 15 bases separating them. Germline values: CDR1 SEHNR, CDR2 FQNEAQ (reference sequence). The CDR3 loop reads CASSFSTNAFGYTF. The CDR3 bases are TGTGCCAGCAGCTTCTCGACGAATGCCTTTGGCTACACCTTC.

This chain connects TRBV6-5 to TRBJ1-3; D is possibly TRBD1 (6 bases). The V end lost 2 bases, the J end lost 0 bases, and 11 bases lay between the germline ends. This CDR3 region has 16 residues. CDR1 is MNHEY, CDR2 SVGAGI, per germline. The CDR3 sequence: CASSYTPQGSGNTIYF. The CDR3 DNA reads as TGTGCCAGCAGTTACACTCCACAGGGCTCTGGAAACACCATATATTTT.

This sequence joins TRBV15 and TRBJ1-5; D perhaps matches TRBD1 (6 bases). The CDR3 extends over 16 amino acids. V lost 0 bases, J lost 8 bases, and 17 bases lay in between. The germline gives CDR1 LNHNV, CDR2 YYDKDF (reference sequence). CDR3 residues: CATSRDRFGGSKPQHF. CDR3 sequence (DNA): TGTGCCACCAGCAGAGATAGATTTGGGGGCAGCAAGCCCCAGCATTTT.

J is TRBJ1-2 and V is TRBV30, with TRBD1 as a possible D gene (6 bases). V lost 0 bases to trimming and J lost 4 bases, with 15 bases between them. CDR3 length: 15 amino acids. The germline V gene has CDR1 GTSNPN and CDR2 SVGIG (reference sequence). CDR3 nucleotide sequence: TGTGCCTGGAGTGTAGTGAGGGGGTTTTCCTATGGCTACACCTTC. Its protein product is CAWSVVRGFSYGYTF.

The V gene is TRBV7-9, the J gene TRBJ1-2, with D unclear. Trimming took off 2 bases at V and 12 bases at J, with 19 bases between the two ends. The CDR3 runs to 14 residues. CDR1 SEHNR and CDR2 FQNEAQ come from the germline V gene (reference sequence). In nucleotides, the CDR3 is TGTGCCAGCAGCTTAAGTCGGTCAGAGCCTCCAAACACCTTC. Amino acid sequence: CASSLSRSEPPNTF.